Following are 27 T cell receptor beta chains from one sample sequenced in a study of blood T cells in healthy people across ages. Together with a sample-barcoded 5' primer, a J-beta primer mix was included in a second PCR lasting roughly 6 to 12 cycles. TCRdb re-analysed the 5' RACE reads in MiXCR, keeping a single row per CDR3 protein. The sample consists of hundreds of thousands of distinct CDR3 sequences, around 48% of them appearing once. Sequenced: blood. These receptor sequences come from a woman in her fifties or sixties in good health.

Concerning this clonotype itself: One junction end disagrees with the germline gene, perhaps due to a read error. This chain joins TRBV29-1 and TRBJ2-3, with D maybe TRBD1 (6 bases). The CDR3 length is 14 residues. Looked up from germline, CDR1 is SQVTM and CDR2 is ANQGSEA. DNA of the CDR3: TGCAGCGTTGACCTCGGGACAAACACAGATACGCGGTATTTT. Protein sequence: CSVDLGTNTDTRYF.

The V call is TRBV5-1, the J call TRBJ1-4; a possible D gene is TRBD1 (5 bases). The CDR3 runs 16 residues. Trimming shortened V by 1 base and J by 2 bases, and 12 bases separated the two germline ends. The germline gives CDR1 SGHRS, CDR2 YFSETQ. The CDR3 DNA reads as TGCGCCAGCAGCTTGCCTGGACAATCCACTAATGAAAAACTGTTTTTT. Residues: CASSLPGQSTNEKLFF.

The V and J genes are TRBV20-1 and TRBJ2-3, with TRBD2 identical over 12 bases. V trimming: 1 base; J trimming: 4 bases; junction bases outside the gene matches: 0. From germline, CDR1 is DFQATT and CDR2 SNEGSKA (reference sequence). The CDR3 sequence is 14 residues long. The CDR3 nucleotides read TGCAGTGCTAGAGGGACTAGCGGGGCAGATACGCAGTATTTT. It specifies CSARGTSGADTQYF.

The gene calls are TRBV10-3 and TRBJ2-1; 8 bases agree with TRBD1. Per the germline V gene, CDR1 is ENHRY and CDR2 is SYGVKD. The CDR3 length is 15 residues. V shed 8 bases, J shed 3 bases, and the junction held 9 bases outside the gene matches. CDR3 sequence reads: CAIRSGQGSYNEQFF. The CDR3 DNA sequence: TGTGCCATCCGTTCCGGACAGGGAAGCTACAATGAGCAGTTCTTC.

This chain joins TRBV6-5 and TRBJ2-5; 10 nucleotides match TRBD2. V was clipped by 0 bases and J by 6 bases; unmatched bases: 7. This CDR3 spans 16 amino acids. In germline, CDR1 is MNHEY, CDR2 SVGAGI. Here the CDR3 reads CASSYSSSGSVKTQYF. DNA of the CDR3: TGTGCCAGCAGTTACTCGTCTAGCGGGAGTGTAAAGACCCAGTACTTC.

The chain joins TRBV9 to TRBJ2-3; 13 bases are shared with TRBD2. The CDR3 sequence is 17 residues long. V lost 0 bases, J lost 6 bases, and 7 bases stayed unmatched. Germline CDR1 is SGDLS and CDR2 is YYNGEE. The CDR3 coding sequence is TGTGCCAGCAGCGTAGACGGACTAGCGGGAGTGGGGGATACGCAGTATTTT. Translated, it gives CASSVDGLAGVGDTQYF. The variable domain in full, with the rest retrieved from reference TRBV9 and TRBJ2-3, is DSGVTQTPKHLITATGQRVTLRCSPRSGDLSVYWYQQSLDQGLQFLIQYYNGEERAKGNILERFSAQQFPDLHSELNLSSLELGDSALYFCASSVDGLAGVGDTQYFGPGTRLTVL.

The J gene is TRBJ1-6, the V gene TRBV20-1; no clear D gene. V lost 0 bases, J lost 0 bases, and 9 bases lay in between. The CDR3 is 16 amino acids. Germline V gene lookup returns CDR1 DFQATT and CDR2 SNEGSKA (reference sequence). CDR3 region: CSARDTEGSYNSPLHF. CDR3 sequence (DNA): TGCAGTGCTAGAGATACAGAAGGCTCCTATAATTCACCCCTCCACTTT.

The J gene is TRBJ1-2, the V gene TRBV7-9; D is undetermined. CDR3 length equals 14 residues. Germline CDR1 SEHNR, CDR2 FQNEAQ (reference sequence). Trimming took 5 bases from V and 4 from J, leaving 14 bases between them. The CDR3 DNA is TGTGCCAGCAGCCCAAGGACGGCCGGCTATGGCTACACCTTC. Encoded protein: CASSPRTAGYGYTF.

This rearrangement joins TRBV7-2 to TRBJ2-7; 9 bases are shared with TRBD2. Losses at the gene ends were 5 bases for V and 0 bases for J; bases not matched to a gene: 5. CDR3 length: 15 amino acids. Germline CDR1 and CDR2: SGHTA and FQGNSA. CDR3 in amino acids: CASSMLAGSSYEQYF. The CDR3 nucleotides read TGTGCCAGCAGCATGCTAGCGGGAAGCTCCTACGAGCAGTACTTC.

The chain carries TRBV7-2 and TRBJ2-1, with 9 bases aligning to TRBD1. CDR3 size: 15 residues. Germline V CDR1 and CDR2: SGHTA, FQGNSA. After removal of 4 bases from V and 9 bases from J, the junction contained 10 bases not matched to a gene. CDR3 nucleotides: TGTGCCAGCAGCTCCTATACGGACAGGGGAGGTGAGCAGTTCTTC. Protein: CASSSYTDRGGEQFF. Using reference TRBV7-2 and TRBJ2-1 for the parts outside the CDR3, the full variable domain is GAGVSQSPSNKVTEKGKDVELRCDPISGHTALYWYRQSLGQGLEFLIYFQGNSAPDKSGLPSDRFSAERTGGSVSTLTIQRTQQEDSAVYLCASSSYTDRGGEQFFGPGTRLTVL.

This clonotype appeared a single time. V is TRBV6-2 or TRBV6-3 and J is TRBJ2-7; D gene ambiguous. V was shortened by 2 bases and J by 1 base, with 9 bases between the two germline ends. CDR3 length: 14 residues. Germline CDR1 and CDR2: MNHEY and SVGEGT. CDR3 sequence: CASSYIRLSYEQYF. The CDR3 DNA reads TGTGCCAGCAGTTACATTCGCCTTTCCTACGAGCAGTACTTC.

This rearrangement joins TRBV29-1 to TRBJ2-5; no clear D. V was pared by 7 bases and J by 7 bases, with 16 bases between. The CDR3 loop spans 12 amino acids. The V gene's germline CDR1 is SQVTM and CDR2 ANQGSEA. The DNA of the CDR3 is TGCAGCGCCTTGACACCAAGTTGGACCCAGTACTTC. Translated: CSALTPSWTQYF.

This clonotype has just a few counts. The rearrangement links TRBV3-1 to TRBJ2-1; the match to TRBD2 covers 9 bases. Trimming took 6 bases from V and 7 from J; bases not matched to a gene: 10. In germline, CDR1 is LGHDT, CDR2 YNNKEL (reference sequence). This CDR3 comprises 15 residues. For the CDR3, the DNA is TGTGCCAGCAGAGCCGGGGCTAGCGGGAAAAATGAGCAGTTCTTC. It is translated as CASRAGASGKNEQFF.

V usage is TRBV7-8 and J usage is TRBJ1-1; tentative D call: TRBD1 (5 bases). Germline lookup yields CDR1 SGHVS and CDR2 FQNEAQ. Trimming removed 2 bases from V and 5 bases from J, with 15 bases in between. This CDR3 is built from 15 residues. Here the CDR3 DNA reads TGTGCCAGCAGCTTACAGGGCTCTAAGGGTACTGAAGCTTTCTTT. It specifies CASSLQGSKGTEAFF.

The genes are TRBV5-5 and TRBJ1-5; weak D call: TRBD1 (6 bases). V was pared by 2 bases and J by 3 bases, with 12 bases between. Germline values: CDR1 SGHKS, CDR2 YYEKEE (reference sequence). The CDR3 spans 15 residues. For the CDR3, the DNA is TGTGCCAGCAGCTTAGGGGGGGGCGTCAATCAGCCCCAGCATTTT. The encoded protein is CASSLGGGVNQPQHF.

This clonotype was seen once. V and J are TRBV6-1 and TRBJ2-2, with 9 bases matching TRBD1. The CDR3 totals 14 residues. Germline V gives CDR1 MNHNS, CDR2 SASEGT. V trimming: 5 bases; J trimming: 8 bases; junction bases outside the gene matches: 6. The CDR3 region has the DNA TGTGCCAGCAGTTTCGACAGGGGGAATGGGGAGCTGTTTTTT. Translation gives CASSFDRGNGELFF.

This clonotype was observed a few times. The DNA of the CDR3 is TGTGCCAGCAGTACGGACAGCTACAATGAGCAGTTCTTC. Translated, it gives CASSTDSYNEQFF. The chain recombines TRBV12-3 or TRBV12-4 with TRBJ2-1, with D maybe TRBD1 (6 bases). V dropped 5 bases and J dropped 3 bases, with 8 bases sitting between them. The length of the CDR3 is 13 residues.

The genes are TRBV7-3 and TRBJ2-7, with D perhaps TRBD2 (5 bases). The CDR3 loop spans 13 amino acids. With 6 bases removed from V and 5 bases from J, the gap between germline ends came to 14 bases. Germline CDR1 reads SGHTA; CDR2 reads FQGTGA. Here the CDR3 reads CASSARAGDEQYF. Written as DNA, the CDR3 is TGTGCCAGCAGTGCCCGGGCCGGGGACGAGCAGTACTTC.

CDR3 sequence (DNA): TGTGCCAGCAGTTTTTGGGACACCGGGGAGCTGTTTTTT. This encodes CASSFWDTGELFF. The chain is built from TRBV2 and TRBJ2-2, with unresolved D. The CDR3 extends over 13 amino acids. Between the trimmed V and J ends, which lost 5 bases and 3 bases, there was a span of 7 bases. The germline V gene has CDR1 SNHLY and CDR2 FYNNEI.

About this clonotype: A read error may account for a junction end that differs from germline. V is TRBV28 and J is TRBJ2-6; D might be TRBD1 or TRBD2, each matching 6 bases. Germline V lookup: CDR1 MDHEN, CDR2 SYDVKM. The CDR3 is 17 amino acids. The DNA for the CDR3 is TGTGCCAGCACGCTGCCGGGACCCCTCTCGGGGGCCAACATCCTGACTTTC. Its translation is CASTLPGPLSGANILTF. Full variable domain (outside the CDR3, taken from reference TRBV28 and TRBJ2-6): DVKVTQSSRYLVKRTGEKVFLECVQDMDHENMFWYRQDPGLGLRLIYFSYDVKMKEKGDIPEGYSVSREKKERFSLILESASTNQTSMYLCASTLPGPLSGANILTFGAGSRLTVL.

This clonotype was recorded many times. This rearrangement joins TRBV7-2 to TRBJ1-1, with D tentatively TRBD1 (6 bases). The CDR3 totals 13 residues. V lost 1 base and J lost 4, with 7 bases in between. Germline V gene data show CDR1 as SGHTA and CDR2 as FQGNSA. This CDR3 reads CASSLGGGTEAFF. CDR3 nucleotide sequence: TGTGCCAGCAGCTTAGGAGGGGGCACTGAAGCTTTCTTT. Full variable domain (missing parts from reference TRBV7-2 and TRBJ1-1): GAGVSQSPSNKVTEKGKDVELRCDPISGHTALYWYRQSLGQGLEFLIYFQGNSAPDKSGLPSDRFSAERTGGSVSTLTIQRTQQEDSAVYLCASSLGGGTEAFFGQGTRLTVV.

This clonotype occurred a few times. The chain uses TRBV12-3 or TRBV12-4 and TRBJ1-1, with 8 bases that match TRBD1. Trimming took 5 bases from V and 1 from J; bases not matched to a gene: 3. CDR3 length equals 14 residues. The CDR3 loop reads CASSVTGGNTEAFF. CDR3 nucleotides: TGTGCCAGCAGTGTTACAGGGGGGAACACTGAAGCTTTCTTT.

With regard to this clonotype: The junction differs from germline at one of its ends, possibly a read error. This chain links TRBV29-1 with TRBJ2-1; no reliable D call. This CDR3 comprises 12 residues. The germline V gene has CDR1 SQVTM and CDR2 ANQGSEA. In nucleotides, the CDR3 is TGCAGCGTTGAAGGTAACTACGATGAGCAGTTCTTC. Translation: CSVEGNYDEQFF.

This clonotype occurred a few times. The gene calls are TRBV6-2 or TRBV6-3 and TRBJ1-2, with D hard to call. This CDR3 is built from 15 residues. The germline V and J ends were trimmed by 7 bases and 2 bases, with 17 bases remaining between them. The germline gives CDR1 MNHEY, CDR2 SVGEGT. The CDR3 is CASIPSQRINYGYTF. CDR3 in DNA: TGTGCCAGCATCCCATCACAGCGGATAAACTATGGCTACACCTTC.

The rearrangement joins TRBV3-1 to TRBJ1-1; D is unresolved. CDR1 and CDR2 from the germline V gene are LGHDT and YNNKEL (reference sequence). V was cut by 4 bases and J by 4 bases, with 13 bases left in between. The CDR3 runs to 14 residues. CDR3 protein: CASSPAVYPTEAFF. The CDR3 nucleotides read TGTGCCAGCAGCCCAGCGGTTTACCCCACTGAAGCTTTCTTT.

This clonotype was recorded a few times. The chain is built from TRBV4-1 and TRBJ2-5; 9 nucleotides match TRBD1. The end of the DNA aligns better with TRBJ2-7, so the J call may be wrong. Per germline, CDR1 MGHRA and CDR2 YSYEKL. The CDR3 consists of 15 residues. CDR3 sequence: CASSQTGTGKSEQYF. DNA for the CDR3: TGCGCCAGCAGCCAGACCGGGACAGGGAAAAGCGAGCAGTACTTC.

This chain connects TRBV10-3 to TRBJ1-1; D not resolved. V dropped 0 bases and J dropped 0 bases, with 11 bases sitting between them. The CDR3 extends over 16 amino acids. Germline V gene data show CDR1 as ENHRY and CDR2 as SYGVKD. CDR3: CAISESLAGMNTEAFF. CDR3 DNA: TGTGCCATCAGTGAGTCGTTGGCAGGCATGAACACTGAAGCTTTCTTT.